These T cell receptor beta chains were read from a single sample in a study of human versus mouse CDR3 diversity and MHC coevolution. The method was immunoSEQ multiplex PCR; TCRdb's version includes in-frame clones alone and lacks a portion of them. The sample lists tens of thousands of clones; around 94% were seen once. Sample: naive CD4+ T cells from blood. All receptors derive from a person between 60 and 70 years old in good health. Both conserved end residues are part of each CDR3. The D gene is left open where the match is weak. Clone size is not always given. Where it is, it says once, few, many or a class for expanded clones.

j_call d_call clone_size v_call cdr3_aa cdr3_nt
TRBJ2-2 NA NA TRBV5-6 CASSLYSGELFF TGTGCCAGCAGCTTGTACAGCGGGGAGCTGTTTTTT
TRBJ2-2 NA NA TRBV6-1 CASKRTDFTGELFF TGTGCCAGCAAGAGGACAGACTTTACCGGGGAGCTGTTTTTT
TRBJ1-1 NA NA TRBV5-1 CASSLELGQINTEAFF TGCGCCAGCAGCTTGGAACTCGGACAGATAAACACTGAAGCTTTCTTT
TRBJ2-5 NA NA TRBV10-2 CASSDGLALYQETQYF TGCGCCAGCAGTGATGGGCTAGCCCTGTACCAAGAGACCCAGTACTTC
TRBJ1-4 TRBD1 NA TRBV15 CATSNWDSATNEKLFF TGTGCCACCAGCAATTGGGACAGTGCAACTAATGAAAAACTGTTTTTT
TRBJ1-5 TRBD1 NA TRBV19 CASSIQRTGPDSNQPQHF TGTGCCAGTAGTATCCAACGGACAGGGCCCGATAGCAATCAGCCCCAGCATTTT
TRBJ2-5 NA NA TRBV29-1 CSVGAQETQYF TGCAGCGTTGGGGCTCAAGAGACCCAGTACTTC
TRBJ2-2 TRBD1 NA TRBV2 CASRTGTGDTGELFF TGTGCCAGCAGGACCGGGACAGGGGACACCGGGGAGCTGTTTTTT
TRBJ2-1 TRBD1 once TRBV10-1 CASSRDRGHNEQFF TGCGCCAGCAGTCGGGACAGGGGTCACAATGAGCAGTTCTTC
TRBJ2-1 NA NA TRBV11-3 CASSSLLGGGPDQLF TGTGCCAGCAGCTCCCTCCTAGGGGGAGGGCCTGACCAGCTCTTC
TRBJ2-3 TRBD2 NA TRBV2 CASSARLAARTDTQYF TGTGCCAGCAGTGCCCGACTAGCGGCACGCACAGATACGCAGTATTTT
TRBJ1-6 TRBD1 NA TRBV10-3 CAISTSGTDNSPLHF TGTGCCATCAGTACTTCCGGGACAGATAATTCACCCCTCCACTTT
TRBJ2-7 TRBD2 NA TRBV10-3 CAISEGTSGPYEQYF TGTGCCATCAGTGAGGGGACTAGCGGACCCTACGAGCAGTACTTC
TRBJ1-6 TRBD1 NA TRBV19 CASTPRQGSNSPLHF TGTGCCAGTACCCCCCGACAGGGGAGTAATTCACCCCTCCACTTT
TRBJ2-1 TRBD1 NA TRBV2 CASGDREDNVQFF TGTGCCAGCGGGGACAGGGAAGACAATGTGCAGTTCTTC
TRBJ2-7 NA NA TRBV7-8 CASSLVASYEQYF TGTGCCAGCAGCTTAGTCGCCAGCTACGAGCAGTACTTC
TRBJ2-7 TRBD2 once TRBV27 CASSLSGGRASRGEQYF TGTGCCAGCAGTTTATCAGGCGGGAGGGCCAGCCGGGGAGAGCAGTACTTC
TRBJ2-5 NA NA TRBV6-6 CASSYVGAIPKETQYF TGTGCCAGCAGTTACGTGGGGGCGATTCCCAAAGAGACCCAGTACTTC
TRBJ2-3 NA NA TRBV5-1 CASSPTGSYTDTQYF TGCGCCAGCAGCCCGACCGGGTCGTACACAGATACGCAGTATTTT
TRBJ2-7 TRBD1 NA TRBV6-5 CASSGDRYEQYF TGTGCCAGCAGTGGGGACAGGTACGAGCAGTACTTC
TRBJ2-7 NA NA TRBV6-5 CASRDSSSYEQYF TGTGCCAGCAGGGACAGTAGCTCCTACGAGCAGTACTTC
TRBJ1-1 NA NA TRBV4-1 CASSLRGKVHTEAFF TGCGCCAGCAGCCTCCGGGGGAAAGTGCACACTGAAGCTTTCTTT
TRBJ2-5 TRBD1 NA TRBV7-7 CASSPTGVAETQYF TGTGCCAGCAGCCCCACAGGGGTCGCAGAGACCCAGTACTTC
TRBJ1-5 NA NA TRBV6-4 CASSPTAYNQPQHF TGTGCCAGCAGTCCGACTGCTTACAATCAGCCCCAGCATTTT
TRBJ2-6 TRBD2 NA TRBV5-4 CASSLRGVAGANVLTF TGTGCCAGCAGCTTGCGGGGGGTCGCTGGGGCCAACGTCCTGACTTTC
TRBJ2-3 NA NA TRBV7-3 CASSLKQGRSDTQYF TGTGCCAGCAGCTTAAAACAGGGCCGGAGCGATACGCAGTATTTT
TRBJ1-1 NA NA TRBV19 CASSIGEFTEAFF TGTGCCAGTAGTATCGGTGAGTTTACTGAAGCTTTCTTT
TRBJ2-1 NA NA TRBV6-5 CASSKQGRREQFF TGTGCCAGCAGTAAACAGGGAAGAAGGGAGCAGTTCTTC
TRBJ2-5 TRBD2 once TRBV10-2 CASRREEGETQYF TGCGCCAGCCGGCGGGAGGAGGGAGAGACCCAGTACTTC
TRBJ2-2 NA NA TRBV7-3 CASSRGSNTGELFF TGTGCCAGCAGTCGGGGGTCGAACACCGGGGAGCTGTTTTTT
TRBJ1-5 TRBD1 NA TRBV11-2 CASSTQIGDSYQHF TGTGCCAGCAGCACCCAGATTGGGGACAGTTACCAGCATTTT
TRBJ2-1 TRBD2 NA TRBV29-1 CSVFSGTVRNEQFF TGCAGCGTTTTTAGCGGGACGGTTCGCAATGAGCAGTTCTTC
TRBJ1-2 TRBD1 NA TRBV25-1 CASSASLGQSFYGYTF TGTGCCAGCAGTGCCTCCCTGGGACAGTCTTTCTATGGCTACACCTTC
TRBJ2-1 NA NA TRBV19 CASSPDGGNEQFF TGTGCCAGTAGTCCCGACGGAGGCAATGAGCAGTTCTTC
TRBJ2-5 NA NA TRBV5-6 CASSETEETQYF TGTGCCAGCAGCGAAACGGAGGAGACCCAGTACTTC
TRBJ1-1 NA NA TRBV5-1 CASSLVADTEAFF TGCGCCAGCAGCTTGGTCGCAGACACTGAAGCTTTCTTT
TRBJ2-3 TRBD2 NA TRBV5-1 CASSLGGLAFGDTQYF TGCGCCAGCAGCTTGGGGGGACTAGCCTTTGGAGATACGCAGTATTTT
TRBJ2-2 TRBD2 NA TRBV19 CASRTSGLANTGELFF TGTGCCAGCAGGACTAGCGGGTTGGCGAACACCGGGGAGCTGTTTTTT
TRBJ1-2 NA NA TRBV19 CASSTDSPSGYTF TGTGCCAGTAGTACCGACAGCCCCTCTGGCTACACCTTC
TRBJ2-5 NA NA TRBV19 CASRPWDKETQYF TGTGCCAGTAGGCCCTGGGACAAAGAGACCCAGTACTTC
TRBJ2-3 NA once TRBV7-9 CASSLVAGSTDTQYF TGTGCCAGCAGCTTAGTAGCTGGTAGTACAGATACGCAGTATTTT
TRBJ2-3 TRBD2 NA TRBV9 CASSALAGVGTDTQYF TGTGCCAGCAGCGCCCTAGCGGGAGTAGGCACAGATACGCAGTATTTT
TRBJ2-1 TRBD1 NA TRBV29-1 CSVGLRGQGVNEQFF TGCAGCGTTGGGCTCCGGGGACAGGGGGTCAATGAGCAGTTCTTC
TRBJ1-1 NA NA TRBV21-1 CASSKEIRTGSTEAFF TGTGCCAGCAGCAAAGAGATAAGAACAGGGTCGACTGAAGCTTTCTTT
TRBJ2-1 TRBD1 NA TRBV5-1 CASSFSQGNEQFF TGCGCCAGCAGCTTTTCACAGGGGAATGAGCAGTTCTTC